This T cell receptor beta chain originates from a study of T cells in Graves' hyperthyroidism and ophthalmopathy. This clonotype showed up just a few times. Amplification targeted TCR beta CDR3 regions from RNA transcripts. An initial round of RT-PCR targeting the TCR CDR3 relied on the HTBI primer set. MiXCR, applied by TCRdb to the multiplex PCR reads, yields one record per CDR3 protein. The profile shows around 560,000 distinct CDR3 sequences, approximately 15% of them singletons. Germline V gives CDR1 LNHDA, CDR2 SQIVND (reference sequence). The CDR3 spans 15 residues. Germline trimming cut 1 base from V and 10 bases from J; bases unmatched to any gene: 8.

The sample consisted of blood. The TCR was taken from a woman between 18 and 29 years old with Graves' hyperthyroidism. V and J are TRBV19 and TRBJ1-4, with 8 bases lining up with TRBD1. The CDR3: CASSIAWQGAGKLFF. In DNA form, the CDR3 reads TGTGCCAGTAGTATAGCGTGGCAGGGGGCTGGAAAACTGTTTTTT.